The clone carrying this T cell receptor beta chain was observed at least ten times. The target antigen is unknown. The TCR library protocol attached unique molecular identifiers to the individual cDNA molecules. TCRdb independently ran MiXCR on the 5' RACE reads; one entry per CDR3 protein. The table lists approximately 28,000 distinct CDR3 sequences, about 4% of them singletons. This sample was included in a study of early T cells in non-severe SARS-CoV-2 infection. In the study overall: Sequencing was performed on bulk RNA from unsorted whole blood, leaving chains unpaired. Study-level results: VDJdb matches were skewed toward anti-spike CD8 T cell responses.

The TCR was taken from an adult who was a healthcare worker with PCR-confirmed SARS-CoV-2 infection or an uninfected control (not recorded which). Sequencing used whole blood.

Here the CDR3 reads CSVRQTTYEQYF. CDR3 sequence (DNA): TGCAGCGTACGACAGACAACCTACGAGCAGTACTTC. The chain joins TRBV29-1 to TRBJ2-7, with a possible D match to TRBD1 (5 bases). The ends were cut back, 6 bases at V and 2 bases at J, with 11 bases in the middle. Germline CDR1 is SQVTM and CDR2 is ANQGSEA. CDR3 length: 12 residues.